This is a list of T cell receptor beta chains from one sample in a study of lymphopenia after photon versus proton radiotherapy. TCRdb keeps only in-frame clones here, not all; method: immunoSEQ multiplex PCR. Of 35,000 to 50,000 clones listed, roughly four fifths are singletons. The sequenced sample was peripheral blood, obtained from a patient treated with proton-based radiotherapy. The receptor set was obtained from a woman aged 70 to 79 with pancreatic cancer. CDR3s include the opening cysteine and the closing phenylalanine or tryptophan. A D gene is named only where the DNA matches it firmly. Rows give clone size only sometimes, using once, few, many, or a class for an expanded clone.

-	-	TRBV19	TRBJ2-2	TGTGCCAGTAGTATAGACCGCGGAACCGGGGAGCTGTTTTTT	CASSIDRGTGELFF
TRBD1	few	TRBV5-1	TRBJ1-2	TGCGCCAGCAGGTCCGGGACAGGCGGACTCTATGGCTACACCTTC	CASRSGTGGLYGYTF
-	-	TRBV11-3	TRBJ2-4	TGTGCCAGCAGCTTAGTGGCAGGCCAAAACATTCAGTACTTC	CASSLVAGQNIQYF
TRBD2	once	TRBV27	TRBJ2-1	TGTGCCAGCAGTAGGACTAGCGGGCATAGCTCCTACAATGAGCAGTTCTTC	CASSRTSGHSSYNEQFF
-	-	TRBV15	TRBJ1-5	TGTGCCACCAGCAGTCAAATACCACGCGATCAGCCCCAGCATTTT	CATSSQIPRDQPQHF
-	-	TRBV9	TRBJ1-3	TGTGCCAGCAGCGTATCCGGGGGTTTAGGAAACACCATATATTTT	CASSVSGGLGNTIYF
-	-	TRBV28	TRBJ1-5	TGTGCCAGCATTCCCGGGACACTTAATCAGCCCCAGCATTTT	CASIPGTLNQPQHF
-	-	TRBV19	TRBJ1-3	TGTGCCAGTGGCGAAGGACCGCCTCGAAACACCATATATTTT	CASGEGPPRNTIYF
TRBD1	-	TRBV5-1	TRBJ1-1	TGCGCCAGCGGACAGGGAGCGGACACTGAAGCTTTCTTT	CASGQGADTEAFF
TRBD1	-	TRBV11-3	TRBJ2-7	TGTGCCAGCAGCTTAGCTGGACAGGGGGCGTCCGAGCAGTACTTC	CASSLAGQGASEQYF
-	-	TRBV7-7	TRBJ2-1	TGTGCTAGCAGCTTAGGGAGAACCCCCTACAATGAGCAGTTCTTC	CASSLGRTPYNEQFF
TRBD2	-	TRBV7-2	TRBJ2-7	TGTGCCAGCAGCGTGTCGGGGCTAGCGGGAGGGCCGGGTCACGAGCAGTACTTC	CASSVSGLAGGPGHEQYF
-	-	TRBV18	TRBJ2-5	TGTGCCAGCTCACCAGGGACTCGAGAGACCCAGTACTTC	CASSPGTRETQYF
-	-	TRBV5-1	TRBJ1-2	TGCGCCAGCAGCTTGGGGACGGGAGTTCCATATGGCTACACCTTC	CASSLGTGVPYGYTF
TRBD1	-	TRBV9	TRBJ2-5	TGTGCCAGCAGCGCTAACACAGGGGGCGGGGAGACCCAGTACTTC	CASSANTGGGETQYF
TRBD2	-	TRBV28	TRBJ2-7	TGTGCCAGCAGTCCTGGGACTAGCGGGGGCCACGAGCAGTACTTC	CASSPGTSGGHEQYF
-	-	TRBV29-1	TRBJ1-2	TGCAGCGTTGAAGACAGTAATGGCTACACCTTC	CSVEDSNGYTF
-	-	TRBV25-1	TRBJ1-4	TGTGCCAGCAGTGACATTGAAAAACTGTTTTTT	CASSDIEKLFF
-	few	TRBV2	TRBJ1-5	TGTGCCAGCAGCATGGGGGGGGCAGGCAATCAGCCCCAGCATTTT	CASSMGGAGNQPQHF
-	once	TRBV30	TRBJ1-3	TGTGCCTGGTTACACTCTGGAAACACCATATATTTT	CAWLHSGNTIYF
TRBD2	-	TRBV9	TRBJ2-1	TGTGCCAGCAGCGTACAAGCGGGGGGGTACAATGAGCAGTTCTTC	CASSVQAGGYNEQFF
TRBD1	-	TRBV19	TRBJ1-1	TGTGCCAGTAGTCCCACAGGGGGCACTGAAGCTTTCTTT	CASSPTGGTEAFF
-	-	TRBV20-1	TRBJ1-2	TGCAGTGCTAGCATGATTTATGGCTACACCTTC	CSASMIYGYTF
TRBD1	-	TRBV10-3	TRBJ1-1	TGTGCCATCATAAGCCGGCAGGGGGAAATGAACACTGAAGCTTTCTTT	CAIISRQGEMNTEAFF
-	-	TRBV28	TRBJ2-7	TGTGCCAGCAGTTCTCCCGGGACGGCAGACAGCTACGAGCAGTACTTC	CASSSPGTADSYEQYF
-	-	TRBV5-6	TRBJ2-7	TGTGCCAGCAGCGCTCCTTTTGGGACGGGGGTCTACGAGCAGTACTTC	CASSAPFGTGVYEQYF
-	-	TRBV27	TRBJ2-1	TGTGCCAGCAGTTTTTTCCTAGACAATGAGCAGTTCTTC	CASSFFLDNEQFF
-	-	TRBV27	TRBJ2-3	TGTGCCAGCAGCTCTCCCTCCCCCGGGGTAATCCCAGATACGCAGTATTTT	CASSSPSPGVIPDTQYF
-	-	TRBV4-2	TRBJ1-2	TGTGCCAGCAGCCAAGATATCGGGGGGAATCAAAGGGGCTACACCTTC	CASSQDIGGNQRGYTF
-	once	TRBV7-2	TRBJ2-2	TGTGCCAGCAGCCCAACTAGATCTTTCACCGGGGAGCTGTTTTTT	CASSPTRSFTGELFF
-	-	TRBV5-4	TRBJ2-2	TGTGCCAGCAGCTCCAGAGTCGGGACCGCGAACACCGGGGAGCTGTTTTTT	CASSSRVGTANTGELFF
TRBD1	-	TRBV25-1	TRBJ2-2	TGTGCCAGCGGGACAGGGAACACCGGGGAGCTGTTTTTT	CASGTGNTGELFF
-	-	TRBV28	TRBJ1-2	TGTGCCAGCAGTTTATCGGGGAGAGTCGGCTACACCTTC	CASSLSGRVGYTF
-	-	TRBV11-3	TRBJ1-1	TGTGCCAGCACCCCAGCAGGGGCCACTGAAGCTTTCTTT	CASTPAGATEAFF
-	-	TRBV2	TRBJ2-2	TGTGCCAGCAGAAACACCGGGGAGCTGTTTTTT	CASRNTGELFF
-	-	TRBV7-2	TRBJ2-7	TGTGCCAGCAGCTCCTCGACCCCCTACGAGCAGTACTTC	CASSSSTPYEQYF